This passage covers 21 T cell receptor beta chains from one sample sequenced in a study of T cells in Graves' hyperthyroidism and ophthalmopathy. The investigators amplified TCR beta CDR3 regions from RNA transcripts. The HTBI set primed first-round TCR CDR3 RT-PCR. TCRdb reprocessed the multiplex PCR reads via MiXCR and lists one record per CDR3 protein. This sample has nearly 600,000 distinct CDR3 sequences, with 14% found just once. Specimen: blood. These receptors originate from a woman in her twenties or thirties with Graves' hyperthyroidism that later progressed to Graves' ophthalmopathy.

This clonotype was picked up a small number of times. The rearrangement joins TRBV28 to TRBJ1-2, with 9 bases fitting TRBD1. Germline V CDR1 and CDR2: MDHEN, SYDVKM. The CDR3 extends over 16 amino acids. V was clipped by 6 bases and J by 7 bases; unmatched bases: 15. CDR3 amino acids: CASRTPAGQGVGGYTF. The CDR3 coding sequence is TGTGCCAGCAGGACTCCTGCGGGACAGGGTGTCGGTGGCTACACCTTC.

This clonotype was detected many times. The chain is built from TRBV6-1 and TRBJ1-2; D is ambiguous. V gave up 6 bases and J gave up 1 base, with 12 bases separating them. This CDR3 is 14 amino acids long. CDR1 is MNHNS, CDR2 SASEGT, per germline. CDR3 region: CASSQSRYNYGYTF. The CDR3 DNA reads as TGTGCCAGCAGCCAATCGCGTTATAACTATGGCTACACCTTC.

The sample holds a few counts of this clonotype. The chain links TRBV4-2 to TRBJ2-1; D perhaps matches TRBD2 (5 bases). This CDR3 spans 13 amino acids. The V gene lost 1 base and the J gene lost 8 bases, with 9 bases spanning the gap. Germline CDR1 reads LGHNA; CDR2 reads YNFKEQ. The DNA for the CDR3 is TGTGCCAGCAGCCAAGGAGGGTCTGATGAGCAGTTCTTC. Its protein is CASSQGGSDEQFF.

V is TRBV7-9 and J is TRBJ2-1, with D unresolved. Germline V gives CDR1 SEHNR, CDR2 FQNEAQ (reference sequence). The CDR3 contains 16 residues. Deletions cut 5 bases from V and 0 bases from J, with 14 bases between. The CDR3 DNA is TGTGCCAGCAGCCCCGCCCAGGCCAGCTCCTACAATGAGCAGTTCTTC. Protein product: CASSPAQASSYNEQFF.

This clonotype has a count of ten or more. The chain recombines TRBV5-6 with TRBJ1-1; perhaps TRBD1 as D (6 bases). Trimming stripped 4 bases from V and 0 bases from J, with 16 bases between. CDR3 length: 16 amino acids. Germline values: CDR1 SGHDT, CDR2 YYEEEE. CDR3 sequence: CASSPRGIDVNTEAFF. CDR3 coding DNA: TGTGCCAGCAGCCCCAGGGGTATTGACGTGAACACTGAAGCTTTCTTT.

CDR3 loop: CASSSLQGNNEQFF. For the CDR3, the DNA is TGTGCCAGCAGTTCCCTACAGGGTAACAATGAGCAGTTCTTC. This chain connects TRBV27 to TRBJ2-1; D might be TRBD1 (6 bases). The CDR3 totals 14 residues. The germline V gene encodes CDR1 MNHEY and CDR2 SMNVEV (reference sequence). Trimming cost V 4 bases and J 5 bases, with 12 bases left between them.

As DNA, the CDR3 is TGTGCCAACAGGGAGGAGGGGTTAGAGACCCAGTACTTC. It specifies CANREEGLETQYF. The gene calls are TRBV11-2 and TRBJ2-5; D is perhaps TRBD1 or TRBD2 (6 bases each). This CDR3 spans 13 amino acids. Germline CDR1 reads SGHAT; CDR2 reads FQNNGV. The V gene lost 10 bases and the J gene lost 4 bases, with 16 bases spanning the gap.

This rearrangement joins TRBV24-1 to TRBJ2-3, with D uncertain. V shed 1 base and J shed 0 bases, with 10 bases lying between them. CDR3 size: 16 residues. The germline V gene has CDR1 KGHDR and CDR2 SFDVKD. CDR3 in DNA: TGTGCCACCAGTGATTTAGAAACCGCAAGCACAGATACGCAGTATTTT. Its translation is CATSDLETASTDTQYF.

Note on this clonotype: A read error may account for a junction end that differs from germline. The chain employs TRBV6-5 and TRBJ2-5; D possibly uses TRBD1 or TRBD2 (5 bases each). The germline V gene has CDR1 MNHEY and CDR2 SVGAGI. The CDR3 sequence is 12 residues long. CDR3 sequence (DNA): TGTGCCAGCAGTTACTCAGGGGAGAGCCAGTACTTC. Its protein is CASSYSGESQYF.

This clonotype was detected ten times or more. The J gene is TRBJ2-7, the V gene TRBV6-2 or TRBV6-3; no firm D call. This CDR3 is built from 13 residues. CDR1 MNHEY and CDR2 SVGEGT come from the germline V gene. V was clipped by 6 bases and J by 0 bases, with 9 bases between them. CDR3 protein: CASRADFSYEQYF. CDR3 coding DNA: TGTGCCAGCAGAGCAGATTTCTCCTACGAGCAGTACTTC.

This clonotype came up many times. This sequence joins TRBV2 and TRBJ2-3; a weak D match, TRBD1 (5 bases). This CDR3 has 13 amino acids. The germline V gene encodes CDR1 SNHLY and CDR2 FYNNEI. The V end was cut by 8 bases, the J end by 2 bases, with 11 bases between. CDR3 bases: TGTGCCAGCGGATGGGGCCCCACAGATACGCAGTATTTT. As protein: CASGWGPTDTQYF.

This clonotype was recorded many times. The chain uses TRBV11-3 and TRBJ2-5; either TRBD1 or TRBD2 may supply D (6 bases each). This CDR3 spans 14 amino acids. V was cut by 6 bases and J by 1 base, with 12 bases left in between. Germline CDR1 reads SGHNT; CDR2 reads YENEEA. CDR3 in DNA: TGTGCCAGCAGATCCGGGGGCGGCCAAGAGACCCAGTACTTC. As protein: CASRSGGGQETQYF. The variable domain in full, completed from reference TRBV11-3 and TRBJ2-5, reads EAGVVQSPRYKIIEKKQPVAFWCNPISGHNTLYWYLQNLGQGPELLIRYENEEAVDDSQLPKDRFSAERLKGVDSTLKIQPAELGDSAVYLCASRSGGGQETQYFGPGTRLLVL.

The sample holds a few counts of this clonotype. The chain uses TRBV7-2 and TRBJ2-7; the D is unclear. Trimming cost V 5 bases and J 6 bases, with 8 bases left between them. Germline CDR1 SGHTA, CDR2 FQGNSA. The CDR3 sequence is 11 residues long. The CDR3 loop is CASSHPPEQYF. CDR3 nucleotides: TGTGCCAGCAGCCATCCGCCCGAGCAGTACTTC.

In its sample, this clonotype was seen many times. The V gene is TRBV12-5, the J gene TRBJ2-7; no firm D call. V gave up 2 bases and J gave up 3 bases, with 11 bases separating them. Germline CDR1 LGHNT, CDR2 FRNRAP. The CDR3 is 14 residues long. CDR3 in DNA: TGTGCTAGTGGTTTGAGAGATTTCTTCTACGAGCAGTACTTC. It is translated as CASGLRDFFYEQYF.

This clonotype was seen at least ten times. The chain joins TRBV12-3 or TRBV12-4 to TRBJ1-5, with TRBD1 identical over 7 bases. The V and J ends lost 4 bases and 4 bases, in that order; junction bases with no gene match: 10. CDR3 size: 16 residues. The DNA for the CDR3 is TGTGCCAGCAGTTCCTTCCAGGGGGAAGGTAATCAGCCCCAGCATTTT. This translates into CASSSFQGEGNQPQHF.

This clonotype occurred many times. The chain is built from TRBV5-1 and TRBJ2-6; D ambiguous. Trimming left V 4 bases short and J 0 bases short, with 8 bases between. From germline, CDR1 is SGHRS and CDR2 YFSETQ. CDR3 length: 15 residues. The CDR3 here is CASSPLDSGANVLTF. CDR3 sequence (DNA): TGCGCCAGCAGCCCCCTGGACTCTGGGGCCAACGTCCTGACTTTC.

V is TRBV5-1 and J is TRBJ2-5; 8 bases fit TRBD1. Germline CDR1 is SGHRS and CDR2 is YFSETQ. V dropped 0 bases and J dropped 2; count of bases not matched to a gene: 9. The CDR3 is 17 residues long. The CDR3 protein is CASSLGQGLKTQETQYF. CDR3 sequence (DNA): TGCGCCAGCAGCTTGGGACAGGGGTTAAAGACGCAAGAGACCCAGTACTTC.

Turning to this clonotype: The junction departs from germline at one end; a sequencing error may be responsible. The rearrangement uses TRBV6-2 or TRBV6-3 and TRBJ1-5; 8 bases map to TRBD1. CDR3 length equals 16 residues. The germline V gene has CDR1 MNHEY and CDR2 SVGEGT. CDR3: CASSYPDREGNRPQHF. As DNA, the CDR3 is TGTGCCAGCAGTTACCCGGACAGGGAGGGGAATCGGCCCCAGCATTTT.

This clonotype was observed at least ten times. CDR3: CASSLRQGETEAFF. Here the CDR3 DNA reads TGTGCCAGCAGCCTTAGACAGGGGGAAACTGAAGCTTTCTTT. The chain has TRBV6-1 and TRBJ1-1; 9 positions agree with TRBD1. This CDR3 has 14 residues. The junction had 7 bases not matched to a gene; V was cut back by 6 bases and J by 5 bases. Germline assignment: CDR1 MNHNS and CDR2 SASEGT.

This clonotype showed up many times. The chain joins TRBV5-6 to TRBJ2-7, with TRBD2 matching 10 bases. CDR3 size: 13 residues. Germline V CDR1 and CDR2: SGHDT, YYEEEE. The V segment lost 5 bases and the J segment 3 bases; nucleotides outside the gene matches: 2. The CDR3 DNA reads TGTGCCAGCAGGGTAGCGGGAGGCTACGAGCAGTACTTC. Protein sequence: CASRVAGGYEQYF.

This clonotype was counted between two and nine times. This chain uses TRBV20-1 with TRBJ2-3, with TRBD2 matching 7 bases. Germline V gene lookup returns CDR1 DFQATT and CDR2 SNEGSKA (reference sequence). Trimming cost V 6 bases and J 4 bases; bases outside gene matches: 7. The CDR3 extends over 13 amino acids. CDR3 sequence (DNA): TGCAGTGCCAGTAGCGGGCTCGCAGATACGCAGTATTTT. This encodes CSASSGLADTQYF.